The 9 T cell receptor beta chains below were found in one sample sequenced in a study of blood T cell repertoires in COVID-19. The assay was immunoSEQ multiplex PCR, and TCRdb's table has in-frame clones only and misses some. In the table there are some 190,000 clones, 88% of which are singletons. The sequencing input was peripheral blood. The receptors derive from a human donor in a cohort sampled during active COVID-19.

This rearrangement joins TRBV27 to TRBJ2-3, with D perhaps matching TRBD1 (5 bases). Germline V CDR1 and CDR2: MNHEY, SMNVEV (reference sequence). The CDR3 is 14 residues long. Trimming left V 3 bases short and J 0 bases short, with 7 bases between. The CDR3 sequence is CASSLQGSTDTQYF. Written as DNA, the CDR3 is TGTGCCAGCAGTTTGCAGGGCAGCACAGATACGCAGTATTTT.

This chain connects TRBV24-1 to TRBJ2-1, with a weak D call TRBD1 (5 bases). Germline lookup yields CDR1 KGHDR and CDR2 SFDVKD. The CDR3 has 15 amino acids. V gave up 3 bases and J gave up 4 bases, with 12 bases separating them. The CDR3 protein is CATSDRAGPYNEQFF. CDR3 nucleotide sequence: TGTGCCACCAGTGATCGGGCAGGGCCTTACAATGAGCAGTTCTTC.

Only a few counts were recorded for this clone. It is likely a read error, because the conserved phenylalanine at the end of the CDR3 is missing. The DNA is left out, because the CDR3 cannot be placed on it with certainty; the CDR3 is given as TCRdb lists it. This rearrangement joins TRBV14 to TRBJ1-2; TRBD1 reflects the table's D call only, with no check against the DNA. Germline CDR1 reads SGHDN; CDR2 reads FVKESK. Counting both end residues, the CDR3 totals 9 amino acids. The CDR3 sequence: CASSQGTAA.

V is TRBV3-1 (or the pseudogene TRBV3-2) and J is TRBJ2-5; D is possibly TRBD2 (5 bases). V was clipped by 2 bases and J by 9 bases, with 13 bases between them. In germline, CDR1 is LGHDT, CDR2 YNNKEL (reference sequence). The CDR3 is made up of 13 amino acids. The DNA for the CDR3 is TGTGCCAGCAGCCAAACTAGTACCCTAGCCCAGTACTTC. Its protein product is CASSQTSTLAQYF.

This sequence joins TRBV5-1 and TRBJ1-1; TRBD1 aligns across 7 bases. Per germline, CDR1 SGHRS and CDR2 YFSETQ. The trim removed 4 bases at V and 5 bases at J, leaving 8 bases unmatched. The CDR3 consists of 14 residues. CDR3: CASSQQGGMTEAFF. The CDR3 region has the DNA TGCGCCAGCAGCCAGCAGGGGGGTATGACTGAAGCTTTCTTT.

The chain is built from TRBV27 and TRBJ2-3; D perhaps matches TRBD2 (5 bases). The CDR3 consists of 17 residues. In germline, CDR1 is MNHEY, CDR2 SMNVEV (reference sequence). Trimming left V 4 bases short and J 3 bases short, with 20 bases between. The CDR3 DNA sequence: TGTGCCAGCAGTTCCCCCTGGACTGAATTCGGGACAGATACGCAGTATTTT. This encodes CASSSPWTEFGTDTQYF.

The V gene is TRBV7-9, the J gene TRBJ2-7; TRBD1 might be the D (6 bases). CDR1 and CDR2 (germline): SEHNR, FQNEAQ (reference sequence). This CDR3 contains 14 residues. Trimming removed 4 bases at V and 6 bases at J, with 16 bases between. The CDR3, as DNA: TGTGCCAGCAGCTCCACAAACAGGGCCGGCGAGCAGTACTTC. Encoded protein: CASSSTNRAGEQYF.

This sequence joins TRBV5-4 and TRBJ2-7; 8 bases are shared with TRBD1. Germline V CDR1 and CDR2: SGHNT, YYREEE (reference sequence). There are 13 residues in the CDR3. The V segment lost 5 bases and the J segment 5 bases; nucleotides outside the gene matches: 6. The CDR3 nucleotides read TGTGCCAGCAGTTGGGACAGGTTCAACGAGCAGTACTTC. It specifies CASSWDRFNEQYF.

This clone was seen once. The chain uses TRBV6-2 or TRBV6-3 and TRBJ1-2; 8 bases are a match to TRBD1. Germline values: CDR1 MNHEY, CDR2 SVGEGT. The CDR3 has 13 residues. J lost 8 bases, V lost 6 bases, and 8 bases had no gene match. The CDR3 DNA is TGTGCCAGCAGCCTCGGAGGGACAGGAGGCTACACCTTC. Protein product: CASSLGGTGGYTF.